The TCR beta chain described here comes from a study of shared clonotypes between healthy human individuals. Measured with immunoSEQ multiplex PCR; TCRdb has only the in-frame clones, and not every one. Altogether over a million clones are present, roughly 97% being singletons, with the ten largest covering over 1%. The CDR3 length is 18 residues. Unmatched junction bases numbered 17, after V lost 4 bases and J lost 5 bases. From germline, CDR1 is MGHDK and CDR2 SYGVNS. Material: naive CD4+ T cells sorted from blood. Indicated subset: CD45RA+ positively selected. The rearrangement joins TRBV25-1 to TRBJ2-3; the match to TRBD2 covers 8 bases. The sequence derives from a man aged 25 to 40 in good health. The CDR3 sequence: CASSVPGVPREGQDTQYF. The DNA of the CDR3 is TGTGCCAGCAGTGTCCCTGGGGTCCCCCGGGAGGGCCAAGATACGCAGTATTTT.